What follows are 28 T cell receptor beta chains derived from one specimen sequenced in a study of CD8 T cells in Susac syndrome. RNA in amounts of about 0.45 to 1 ug was reverse transcribed with random hexamers. From the immunoSEQ multiplex PCR reads, TCRdb called clonotypes with MiXCR, one entry per CDR3 protein. The sample has about 280,000 distinct CDR3 sequences; approximately 84% are singletons. The specimen sequenced was CD8+ T cells from PBMCs. The receptors come from a human donor with multiple sclerosis.

The rearrangement uses TRBV7-2 and TRBJ2-1; D remains unclear. CDR1 is SGHTA and CDR2 is FQGNSA in the germline V gene. Trimming shortened V by 5 bases and J by 5 bases, and 13 bases separated the two germline ends. CDR3 length equals 14 residues. This chain's CDR3 is CASSPRRIDNEQFF. In nucleotides, the CDR3 is TGTGCCAGCAGCCCACGACGGATTGACAATGAGCAGTTCTTC.

Notes on this clonotype: One end of the junction does not line up with germline, which may come from a read error. V usage is TRBV2 and J usage is TRBJ1-2; D is ambiguous. Germline assignment: CDR1 SNHLY and CDR2 FYNNEI. The CDR3 has 9 amino acids. Here the CDR3 reads CASCDGYTF. CDR3 sequence (DNA): TGTGCCAGCTGTGATGGCTACACCTTC.

The V and J genes are TRBV2 and TRBJ2-1; 7 nucleotides align to TRBD2. Germline V gene data show CDR1 as SNHLY and CDR2 as FYNNEI. The CDR3 extends over 16 amino acids. V lost 11 bases, J lost 0 bases, and 13 bases stayed unmatched. CDR3 DNA: TGTGCCGGGGGGGGTTTGGGCTTTAGCTCCTACAATGAGCAGTTCTTC. This codes for CAGGGLGFSSYNEQFF.

CDR3 nucleotide sequence: TGTGCCAGCAGTGAAACGCCGGGACAGGGGGCCTACGAGCAGTACTTC. Protein: CASSETPGQGAYEQYF. This chain links TRBV6-1 with TRBJ2-7; 11 bases match TRBD1. This CDR3 comprises 16 residues. V gave up 2 bases and J gave up 2 bases; unmatched junction bases: 5. Germline V gene data show CDR1 as MNHNS and CDR2 as SASEGT.

The chain has TRBV5-4 and TRBJ1-1, with 8 nucleotides matching TRBD1. J lost 4 bases, V lost 4 bases, and 6 bases had no gene match. Germline assignment: CDR1 SGHNT and CDR2 YYREEE (reference sequence). This CDR3 contains 14 residues. The CDR3 DNA follows: TGTGCCAGCAGCGAATCAGGGGGCTTCACTGAAGCTTTCTTT. Translated: CASSESGGFTEAFF.

This clonotype showed up just once. The chain is built from TRBV20-1 and TRBJ1-4, with TRBD1 identical over 11 bases. The CDR3 runs to 16 residues. V was pared by 5 bases and J by 1 base, with 6 bases of the junction left unmatched. Germline CDR1 is DFQATT and CDR2 is SNEGSKA (reference sequence). CDR3: CSAFPGTGGTNEKLFF. The CDR3 bases are TGCAGTGCTTTCCCCGGGACAGGGGGAACTAATGAAAAACTGTTTTTT.

The V and J genes are TRBV29-1 and TRBJ2-1; D possibly corresponds to TRBD2 (6 bases). The CDR3 contains 14 residues. Looked up from germline, CDR1 is SQVTM and CDR2 is ANQGSEA. The V and J ends lost 3 bases and 8 bases respectively, with 17 bases between them. The CDR3 DNA follows: TGCAGCGTTGATAGGGGACTGGGAGTGGATGAGCAGTTCTTC. Protein product: CSVDRGLGVDEQFF.

V gene TRBV5-6 combines with J gene TRBJ2-7, with 9 bases identical to TRBD1. The CDR3 is made up of 15 amino acids. Germline CDR1 reads SGHDT; CDR2 reads YYEEEE. V was clipped by 2 bases and J by 5 bases; unmatched bases: 8. The CDR3 region is CASSFTITGGDEQYF. The CDR3 coding sequence is TGTGCCAGCAGCTTCACGATTACAGGGGGCGACGAGCAGTACTTC.

The sample holds one count of this clonotype. The chain recombines TRBV10-3 with TRBJ1-2; perhaps TRBD1 as D (5 bases). Trimming pared 0 bases from V and 7 bases from J, leaving 24 bases between. The CDR3 runs 18 residues. Germline CDR1 ENHRY, CDR2 SYGVKD. The CDR3 sequence: CAISESVTGPGELSGYTF. CDR3 sequence (DNA): TGTGCCATCAGTGAGTCGGTTACGGGACCGGGAGAACTCTCTGGCTACACCTTC.

This clonotype was found a few times. The chain is built from TRBV27 and TRBJ2-2; D gene unclear. The CDR3 consists of 12 residues. Germline V gives CDR1 MNHEY, CDR2 SMNVEV (reference sequence). V lost 4 bases to trimming and J lost 4 bases, with 4 bases between them. Written as DNA, the CDR3 is TGTGCCAGCAGTTCAGTCACCGGGGAGCTGTTTTTT. It is translated as CASSSVTGELFF.

The V gene is TRBV6-5, the J gene TRBJ2-1; 11 bases agree with TRBD2. V shed 9 bases, J shed 6 bases, and the junction held 10 bases outside the gene matches. CDR1 and CDR2 from the germline V gene are MNHEY and SVGAGI. The CDR3 covers 15 residues. The CDR3 region has the DNA TGTGCCAGTCGGACCGGGACTAGCGGTAGCAATGAGCAGTTCTTC. It encodes CASRTGTSGSNEQFF.

The V gene is TRBV5-6, the J gene TRBJ2-7, with D possibly being TRBD2 (6 bases). Germline V lookup: CDR1 SGHDT, CDR2 YYEEEE. The CDR3 runs 14 residues. V was clipped by 4 bases and J by 3 bases, with 14 bases between them. The CDR3: CASSPGTGYYEQYF. The CDR3, as DNA: TGTGCCAGCAGCCCTGGGACTGGATACTACGAGCAGTACTTC.

The genes are TRBV27 and TRBJ2-3; the D gene is possibly TRBD1 (5 bases). Germline CDR1 is MNHEY and CDR2 is SMNVEV (reference sequence). Trimming pared 5 bases from V and 2 bases from J, leaving 11 bases between. The CDR3 loop spans 14 amino acids. The CDR3 is CASSPQDTTDTQYF. In DNA form, the CDR3 reads TGTGCCAGCAGTCCACAGGATACCACAGATACGCAGTATTTT.

The rearrangement uses TRBV23-1 and TRBJ1-3; unclear D gene. TRBV23-1 is an open reading frame whose function is uncertain. The CDR3 contains 15 residues. The V end was cut by 2 bases, the J end by 6 bases, with 14 bases between. CDR3 nucleotide sequence: TGCGCCAGCAGTCAAAATCTCGGGCTCGTAAACACCATATATTTT. Translating it yields CASSQNLGLVNTIYF.

The gene calls are TRBV12-3 or TRBV12-4 and TRBJ2-1, with 7 bases that match TRBD2. The CDR3 is 15 residues long. The ends lost 3 bases at V and 9 bases at J; junction bases unmatched: 11. Here the CDR3 DNA reads TGTGCCAGCAGTTTTTTGGGCGGGAGATCGGGTGAGCAGTTCTTC. This codes for CASSFLGGRSGEQFF.

This rearrangement joins TRBV27 to TRBJ2-5; D is perhaps TRBD1 (5 bases). Germline V gene lookup returns CDR1 MNHEY and CDR2 SMNVEV (reference sequence). This CDR3 has 13 residues. The V gene lost 4 bases and the J gene lost 3 bases, with 9 bases spanning the gap. The CDR3 is CASSSGREETQYF. CDR3 nucleotide sequence: TGTGCCAGCAGTTCAGGCAGGGAAGAGACCCAGTACTTC.

The chain uses TRBV9 and TRBJ2-6, with D perhaps TRBD1 (5 bases). Germline-derived CDR1 and CDR2 are SGDLS and YYNGEE. CDR3 length: 16 residues. The V end lost 0 bases, the J end lost 0 bases, and 7 bases lay between the germline ends. The DNA for the CDR3 is TGTGCCAGCAGCGTAGCGACAGACTCTGGGGCCAACGTCCTGACTTTC. Translated, it gives CASSVATDSGANVLTF.

The rearrangement links TRBV7-6 to TRBJ1-1, with D unclear. Between the trimmed V and J ends, which lost 5 bases and 5 bases, there was a span of 9 bases. CDR3 size: 12 residues. The V gene's germline CDR1 is SGHVS and CDR2 FNYEAQ. In DNA, the CDR3 is TGTGCCAGCAGCCTAAGGGCAACTGAAGCTTTCTTT. Translated, it gives CASSLRATEAFF.

The chain couples TRBV5-1 to TRBJ2-5; 7 bases are shared with TRBD1. The CDR3 spans 14 residues. The germline V gene encodes CDR1 SGHRS and CDR2 YFSETQ. The J segment lost 6 bases and the V segment lost 3 bases, leaving 8 bases of the junction unmatched. CDR3 DNA sequence: TGCGCCAGCAGCTCTACAGGGGCCTCGAAGACCCAGTACTTC. It is translated as CASSSTGASKTQYF. Full variable domain (rest looked up from reference TRBV5-1 and TRBJ2-5): KAGVTQTPRYLIKTRGQQVTLSCSPISGHRSVSWYQQTPGQGLQFLFEYFSETQRNKGNFPGRFSGRQFSNSRSEMNVSTLELGDSALYLCASSSTGASKTQYFGPGTRLLVL.

The rearrangement joins TRBV7-9 to TRBJ2-7; 7 nucleotides align to TRBD1. Germline V lookup: CDR1 SEHNR, CDR2 FQNEAQ (reference sequence). Trimming took 5 bases from V and 1 from J; bases not matched to a gene: 14. The CDR3 totals 17 residues. CDR3 nucleotide sequence: TGTGCCAGCAGCCCAAAGACAGGGCGCGGACCATCCTACGAGCAGTACTTC. Its translation is CASSPKTGRGPSYEQYF.

In this sample, this clonotype turned up once. The genes are TRBV7-2 and TRBJ1-6; TRBD1 matches at 8 bases. Germline trimming cut 6 bases from V and 7 bases from J; bases unmatched to any gene: 8. The CDR3 contains 15 residues. Per germline, CDR1 SGHTA and CDR2 FQGNSA. The CDR3 DNA sequence: TGTGCCAGCAGGCTCGGACAGGGAATGAATTCACCCCTCCACTTT. Translation: CASRLGQGMNSPLHF.

The chain uses TRBV3-1 and TRBJ2-2; no clear D. The CDR3 sequence is 15 residues long. V shed 3 bases and J shed 5 bases, with 13 bases lying between them. Germline CDR1 LGHDT, CDR2 YNNKEL (reference sequence). The CDR3 region is CASSQADEETGELFF. CDR3 nucleotide sequence: TGTGCCAGCAGCCAGGCCGATGAGGAGACCGGGGAGCTGTTTTTT.

In its sample, this clonotype was seen a few times. The chain recombines TRBV11-2 with TRBJ1-1, with D maybe TRBD1 (6 bases). Trimming removed 6 bases at V and 0 bases at J, with 11 bases between. CDR3 length: 14 residues. The germline gives CDR1 SGHAT, CDR2 FQNNGV. The CDR3 DNA follows: TGTGCCAGCAGAAGGGGGGCCATGAACACTGAAGCTTTCTTT. It yields the protein CASRRGAMNTEAFF.

The chain is built from TRBV19 and TRBJ1-5, with D possibly being TRBD1 (6 bases). This CDR3 is built from 14 residues. V lost 7 bases, J lost 5 bases, and 15 bases lay in between. Germline-derived CDR1 and CDR2 are LNHDA and SQIVND (reference sequence). The CDR3 spells CASKLRGGHQPQHF. The CDR3 nucleotides are TGTGCCAGTAAATTAAGGGGGGGCCATCAGCCCCAGCATTTT.

CDR3 nucleotides: TGCAGCGTGGTGGGGAACCCCACTAGTAGGCATGGCTACACCTTC. As protein: CSVVGNPTSRHGYTF. This chain uses TRBV29-1 with TRBJ1-2; no reliable D call. The CDR3 spans 15 residues. CDR1 SQVTM and CDR2 ANQGSEA come from the germline V gene. V was shortened by 6 bases and J by 6 bases, with 23 bases between the two germline ends.

CDR3 in amino acids: CASSEDPRGENTGELFF. Here the CDR3 DNA reads TGTGCCAGCAGTGAAGACCCTAGGGGAGAGAACACCGGGGAGCTGTTTTTT. The chain combines TRBV2 with TRBJ2-2; D is tentatively TRBD1 or TRBD2 (5 bases each). The V gene lost 1 base and the J gene lost 1 base, with 13 bases spanning the gap. The CDR3 loop spans 17 amino acids. Per the germline V gene, CDR1 is SNHLY and CDR2 is FYNNEI.

V usage is TRBV27 and J usage is TRBJ1-4; 7 bases are shared with TRBD1. V lost 6 bases and J lost 5; bases outside the gene matches: 6. This CDR3 is 14 amino acids long. Germline assignment: CDR1 MNHEY and CDR2 SMNVEV (reference sequence). CDR3 sequence: CASSIGGRNEKLFF. In DNA, the CDR3 is TGTGCCAGCAGCATAGGGGGCCGGAATGAAAAACTGTTTTTT. The variable domain in full, with the rest retrieved from reference TRBV27 and TRBJ1-4, is EAQVTQNPRYLITVTGKKLTVTCSQNMNHEYMSWYRQDPGLGLRQIYYSMNVEVTDKGDVPEGYKVSRKEKRNFPLILESPSPNQTSLYFCASSIGGRNEKLFFGSGTQLSVL.

This chain links TRBV7-9 with TRBJ1-2; D is possibly TRBD1 (5 bases). The CDR3 is made up of 13 amino acids. From germline, CDR1 is SEHNR and CDR2 FQNEAQ (reference sequence). V lost 3 bases and J lost 3, with 8 bases in between. Here the CDR3 DNA reads TGTGCCAGCAGCTTGAAACAGGACTATGGCTACACCTTC. This translates into CASSLKQDYGYTF.